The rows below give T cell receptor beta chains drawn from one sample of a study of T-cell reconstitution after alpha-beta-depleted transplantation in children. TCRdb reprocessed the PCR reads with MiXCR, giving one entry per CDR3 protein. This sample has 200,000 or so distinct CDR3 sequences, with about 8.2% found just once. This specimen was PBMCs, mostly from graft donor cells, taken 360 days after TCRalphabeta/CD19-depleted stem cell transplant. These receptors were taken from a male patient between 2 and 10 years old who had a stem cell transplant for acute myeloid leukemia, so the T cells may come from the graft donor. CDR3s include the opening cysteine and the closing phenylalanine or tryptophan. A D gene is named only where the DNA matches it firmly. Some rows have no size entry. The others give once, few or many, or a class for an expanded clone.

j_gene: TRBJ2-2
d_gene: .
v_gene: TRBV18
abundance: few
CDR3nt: TGTGCCAGCTCACCACGGAGTTCCACCGGGGAGCTGTTTTTT
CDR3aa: CASSPRSSTGELFF

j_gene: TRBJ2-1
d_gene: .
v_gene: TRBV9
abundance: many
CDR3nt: TGTGCCAGCAGCCTGACTTCCAGCTCCTACAATGAGCAGTTCTTC
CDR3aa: CASSLTSSSYNEQFF

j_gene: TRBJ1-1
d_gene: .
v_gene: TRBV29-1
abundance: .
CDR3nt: TGCAGCGTCATCCAAATAGGTAACACTGAAGCTTTCTTT
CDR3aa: CSVIQIGNTEAFF

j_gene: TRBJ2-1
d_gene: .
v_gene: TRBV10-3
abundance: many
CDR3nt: TGTGCCATCAGTGGACGGAGCGACAATGAGCAGTTCTTC
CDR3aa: CAISGRSDNEQFF

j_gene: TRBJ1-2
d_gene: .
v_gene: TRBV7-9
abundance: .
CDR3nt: TGTGCCAGCAGCAGGGTTGGCGGCTACACCTTC
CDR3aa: CASSRVGGYTF

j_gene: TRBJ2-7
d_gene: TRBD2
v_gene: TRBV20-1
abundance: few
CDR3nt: TGCAGTGCTAGATCCCGGGAGGGCTACGAGCAGTACTTC
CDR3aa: CSARSREGYEQYF

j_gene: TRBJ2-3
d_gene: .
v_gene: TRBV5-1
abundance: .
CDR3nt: TGCGCCAGCAGCTTTAGGGAGGTCCCAGATACGCAGTATTTT
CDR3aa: CASSFREVPDTQYF

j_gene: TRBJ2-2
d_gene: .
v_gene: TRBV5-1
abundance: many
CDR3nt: TGCGCCAGCAGCTTGGCCTTTTACCGAGACACCGGGGAGCTGTTTTTT
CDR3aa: CASSLAFYRDTGELFF

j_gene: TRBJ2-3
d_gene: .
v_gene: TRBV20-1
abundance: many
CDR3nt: TGCAGTGCTAGAGAGTTTTTGCGATTGGATACGCAGTATTTT
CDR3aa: CSAREFLRLDTQYF

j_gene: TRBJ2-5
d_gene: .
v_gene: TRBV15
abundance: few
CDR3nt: TGTGCCACCAGCACAAGGGGGTTTCTGGAGACCCAGTACTTC
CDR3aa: CATSTRGFLETQYF

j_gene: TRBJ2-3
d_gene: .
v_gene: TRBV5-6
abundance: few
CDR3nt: TGTGCCAGCAGCTTCAGAGGAGGGTTTGGGACTCCCGGTACGCAGTATTTT
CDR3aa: CASSFRGGFGTPGTQYF

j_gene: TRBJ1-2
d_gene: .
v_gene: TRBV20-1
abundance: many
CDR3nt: TGCAGTGCCTTTAACTATGGCTACACCTTC
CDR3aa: CSAFNYGYTF

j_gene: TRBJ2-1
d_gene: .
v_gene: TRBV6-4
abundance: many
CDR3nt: TGTGCCAGCTCTGAGACGGAGCTGGGTGAGCAGTTCTTC
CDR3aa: CASSETELGEQFF

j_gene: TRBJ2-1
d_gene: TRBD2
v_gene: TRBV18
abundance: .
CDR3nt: TGTGCCAGCTCAGCTCCTACCGGGACTAACAGGTACAATGAGCAGTTCTTC
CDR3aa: CASSAPTGTNRYNEQFF

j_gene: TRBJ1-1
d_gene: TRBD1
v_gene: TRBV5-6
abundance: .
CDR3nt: TGTGCCAGCAGCGAGGGACAGGGGGCCGCGTGGTACACTGAAGCTTTCTTT
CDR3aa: CASSEGQGAAWYTEAFF

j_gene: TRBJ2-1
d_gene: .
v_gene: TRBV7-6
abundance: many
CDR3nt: TGTGCCAGCAGCTTAGGGGTCATCAATGAGCAGTTCTTC
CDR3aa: CASSLGVINEQFF

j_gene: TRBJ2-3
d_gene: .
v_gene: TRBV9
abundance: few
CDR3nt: TGTGCCAGTTCCTCCCAGGGTTTCACAGATACGCAGTATTTT
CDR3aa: CASSSQGFTDTQYF

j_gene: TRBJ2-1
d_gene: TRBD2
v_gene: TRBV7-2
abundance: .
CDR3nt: TGTGCCAGCAGCTTAGGGACTAGCGGCCACAATGAGCAGTTCTTC
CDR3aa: CASSLGTSGHNEQFF

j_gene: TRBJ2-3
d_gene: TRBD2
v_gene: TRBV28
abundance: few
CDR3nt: TGTGCCAGCAGTTTAAGGGGTAGCGGGGGGTATATTAGCACAGATACGCAGTATTTT
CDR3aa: CASSLRGSGGYISTDTQYF

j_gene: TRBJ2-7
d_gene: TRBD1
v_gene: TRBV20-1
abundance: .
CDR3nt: TGCAGTGCTAGAGCGGTCAGGGGGCCCTACGAGCAGTACTTC
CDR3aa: CSARAVRGPYEQYF

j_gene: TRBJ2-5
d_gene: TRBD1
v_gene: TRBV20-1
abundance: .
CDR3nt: TGCAGTGCAAGCCGGGACAGTGGCCAAGAGACCCAGTACTTC
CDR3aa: CSASRDSGQETQYF

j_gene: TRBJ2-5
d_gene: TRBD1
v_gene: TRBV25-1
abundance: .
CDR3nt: TGTGCCAGCAGTGACCGGACAGGGCGGGAGACCCAGTACTTC
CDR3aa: CASSDRTGRETQYF

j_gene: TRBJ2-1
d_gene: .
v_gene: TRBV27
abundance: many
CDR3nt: TGTGCCAGCCGGAAGAGCTCCTACAATGAGCAGTTCTTC
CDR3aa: CASRKSSYNEQFF

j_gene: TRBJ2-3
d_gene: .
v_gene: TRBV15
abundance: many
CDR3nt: TGTGCCACCAGCAGAGACAGGGGCGGCTTCACAGATACGCAGTATTTT
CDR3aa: CATSRDRGGFTDTQYF

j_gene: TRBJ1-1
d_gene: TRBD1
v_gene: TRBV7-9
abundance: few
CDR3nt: TGTGCCAGCAGCTTAATCCAGAGACAGGGAGGCCGGGCTTTCTTT
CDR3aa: CASSLIQRQGGRAFF

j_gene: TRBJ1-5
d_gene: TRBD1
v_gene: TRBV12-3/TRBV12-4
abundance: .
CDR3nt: TGTGCCAGCAGTCCCTCGGACAGGGCCCACAATCAGCCCCAGCATTTT
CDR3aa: CASSPSDRAHNQPQHF

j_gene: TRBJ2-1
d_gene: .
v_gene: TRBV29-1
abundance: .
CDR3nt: TGCAGCGCACAACCGGGGGCCTACAATGAGCAGTTCTTC
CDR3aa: CSAQPGAYNEQFF

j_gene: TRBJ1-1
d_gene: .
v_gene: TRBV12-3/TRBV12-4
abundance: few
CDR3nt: TGTGCCAGCAGTTTATTTATAGAGGGCACTGAAGCTTTCTTT
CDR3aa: CASSLFIEGTEAFF

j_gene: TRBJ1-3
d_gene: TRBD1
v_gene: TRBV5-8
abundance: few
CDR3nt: TGTGCCAGCAGCTATGACAGGGCGTCTGGAAACACCATATATTTT
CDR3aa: CASSYDRASGNTIYF

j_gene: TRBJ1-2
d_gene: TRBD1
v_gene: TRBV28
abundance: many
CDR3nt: TGTGCCAGCAGTCCACTCGGGACAGCTTATGGCTACACCTTC
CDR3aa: CASSPLGTAYGYTF

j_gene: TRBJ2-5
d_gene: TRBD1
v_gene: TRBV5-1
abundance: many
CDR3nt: TGTGCCAGCAGCCTCAGGGGGCAAGAGACCCAGTACTTC
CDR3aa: CASSLRGQETQYF

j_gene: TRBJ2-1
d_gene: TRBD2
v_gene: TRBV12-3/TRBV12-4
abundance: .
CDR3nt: TGTGCCAGCAGTCCCACGGGACTAGCACCTGAGCAGTTCTTC
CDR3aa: CASSPTGLAPEQFF

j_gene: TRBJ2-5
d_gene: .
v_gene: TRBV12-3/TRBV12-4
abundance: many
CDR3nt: TGTGCCAGCAGTTTGTGGCAGCAGACCCAGTACTTC
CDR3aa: CASSLWQQTQYF

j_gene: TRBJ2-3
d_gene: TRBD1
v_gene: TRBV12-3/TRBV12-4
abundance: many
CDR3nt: TGTGCCAGCAGTTTGGAGGACAGGGGGCTAGATACGCAGTATTTT
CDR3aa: CASSLEDRGLDTQYF

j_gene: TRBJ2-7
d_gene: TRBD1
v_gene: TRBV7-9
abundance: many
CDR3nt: TGTGCCAGCGGGACAGGGGGCGGAACTTACGAGCAGTACTTC
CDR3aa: CASGTGGGTYEQYF

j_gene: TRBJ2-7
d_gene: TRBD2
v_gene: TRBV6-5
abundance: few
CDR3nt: TGTGCCAGCAGTTACGGACTAGCGGGAGCCTACGAGCAGTACTTC
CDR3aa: CASSYGLAGAYEQYF

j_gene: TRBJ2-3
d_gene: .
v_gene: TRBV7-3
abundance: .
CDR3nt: TGTGCCAGCAGCTTTTTACCGGGAGAGGGTACGCAGTATTTT
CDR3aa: CASSFLPGEGTQYF

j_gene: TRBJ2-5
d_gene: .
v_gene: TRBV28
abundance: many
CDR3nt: TGTGCCAGCACTCTCGGGGAAGAGACCCAGTACTTC
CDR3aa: CASTLGEETQYF

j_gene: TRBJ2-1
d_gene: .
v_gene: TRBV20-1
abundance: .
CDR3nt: TGCACTGCTGACCGAAGCTCCTACAATGAGCAGTTCTTC
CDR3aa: CTADRSSYNEQFF

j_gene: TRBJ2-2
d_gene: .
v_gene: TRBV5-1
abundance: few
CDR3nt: TGCGCCAGCAGCTTTCGGCGGGGCAGCGGTGCCGGGGAGCTGTTTTTT
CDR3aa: CASSFRRGSGAGELFF

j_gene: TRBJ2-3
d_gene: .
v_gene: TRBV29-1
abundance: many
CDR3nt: TGCAGCGTTGGTTTGGGGTCAGATACGCAGTATTTT
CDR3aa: CSVGLGSDTQYF

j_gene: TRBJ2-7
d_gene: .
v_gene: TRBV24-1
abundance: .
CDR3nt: TGTGCCACCAGTGACCAGGACACCTACGAGCAGTACTTC
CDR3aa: CATSDQDTYEQYF

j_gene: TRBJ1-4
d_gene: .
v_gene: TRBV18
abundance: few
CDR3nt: TGTGCCAGCTCACCCCAAAGGGGGGCGGGCGAAAAACTGTTTTTT
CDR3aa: CASSPQRGAGEKLFF

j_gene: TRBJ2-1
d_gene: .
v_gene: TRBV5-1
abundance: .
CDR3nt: TGCGCCAGCAGCTTGGGGGGGCAGCCGAGCTCCTACAATGAGCAGTTCTTC
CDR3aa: CASSLGGQPSSYNEQFF